This T cell receptor beta chain is drawn from a study of cytomegalovirus exposure and HLA in healthy donors. Study information: An early release of data contained 70 million to 95 million unique TCRs, which came from HLA-typed donors.

General observations from the study: In a later analysis, parvovirus B19, influenza, CMV and Epstein-Barr virus appeared linked to several top co-occurrence clusters. Specificity of a few CMV-associated chains for CMV antigens was verified in vitro. Reportedly, fewer N-insertions than the approximately 600-donor mean appeared in an Asian-associated ancestry cluster in a later analysis.

Vbeta (60) and Jbeta (13) primers were used in the PCR. Profiled with immunoSEQ multiplex PCR; TCRdb holds only in-frame clones, not every one. Recorded for this sample: approximately 140,000 clones. Germline V gene sequence: CDR1 SGHVS, CDR2 FNYEAQ. The V gene end was trimmed by 1 base and the J gene end by 5 bases; junction bases not matched to a gene: 0. This CDR3 has 14 residues. About this clone itself: The antigen remains undetermined.

This receptor was obtained from a man aged 40-50 years in good health and CMV-seronegative. This chain connects TRBV7-6 to TRBJ2-7; 12 positions match TRBD2. The specimen sequenced was PBMCs. The CDR3: CASSLGTSGDEQYF. The DNA of the CDR3 is TGTGCCAGCAGCTTAGGGACTAGCGGGGACGAGCAGTACTTC.